The subject of this entry is one T cell receptor beta chain. As yet, its antigen is unknown. The entry originates in a study of cytomegalovirus exposure and HLA in healthy donors. Study findings and constraints: Data from an earlier analysis indicated that most TCR beta V segments were productive either about 87% or about 30% of the time. Cytomegalovirus association was assigned to approximately 180 TCR beta chains. Rates of TCR association differed by HLA locus in a later analysis, with DRB1 highest and HLA-C lowest. Presence/absence analysis assumed near-uniform sequencing depth across donors.

With 60 Vbeta and 13 Jbeta primers, the PCR was carried out. Method: immunoSEQ multiplex PCR; TCRdb's copy keeps in-frame clones and lacks some. Among roughly 150,000 clones, 85% were seen once, and the ten largest hold 1%. The sequencing sample was made of PBMCs. The clonotype was recovered from a boy between 2 and 10 years old in good health and CMV-seronegative.

CDR3: CASSSLQGSLSPLHF. The CDR3 nucleotides are TGTGCCAGCAGCTCCCTACAGGGTTCCCTTTCACCCCTCCACTTT. The chain recombines TRBV7-9 with TRBJ1-6; a possible D gene is TRBD1 (6 bases). The V gene's germline CDR1 is SEHNR and CDR2 FQNEAQ (reference sequence). This CDR3 comprises 15 residues. The germline V and J ends were trimmed by 4 bases and 9 bases, with 16 bases remaining between them.